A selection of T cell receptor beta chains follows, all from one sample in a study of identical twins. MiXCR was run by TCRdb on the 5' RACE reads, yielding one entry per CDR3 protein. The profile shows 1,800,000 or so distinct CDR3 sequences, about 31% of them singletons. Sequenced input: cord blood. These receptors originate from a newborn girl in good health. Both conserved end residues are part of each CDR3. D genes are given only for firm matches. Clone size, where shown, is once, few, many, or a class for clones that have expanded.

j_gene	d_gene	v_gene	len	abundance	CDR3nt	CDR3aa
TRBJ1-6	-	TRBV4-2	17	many	TGTGCCAGCAGCCAAGATGGGAGGAGCTCCTATAATTCACCCCTCCACTTT	CASSQDGRSSYNSPLHF
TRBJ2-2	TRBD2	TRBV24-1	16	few	TGTGCCACCAGTGAGTCGGGACTAGGGTTCACCGGGGAGCTGTTTTTT	CATSESGLGFTGELFF
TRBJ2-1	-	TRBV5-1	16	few	TGCGCCAGCAGCCCGGACTCGCCGAGCTCCTACAATGAGCAGTTCTTC	CASSPDSPSSYNEQFF
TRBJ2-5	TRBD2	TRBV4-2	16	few	TGTGCCAGCAGCCAAGGGACCGGGGGGAGTGGTTGGACCCAGTACTTC	CASSQGTGGSGWTQYF
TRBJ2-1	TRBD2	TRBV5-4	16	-	TGTGCCAGCAGTGACGACCGGGACTACAACTACAATGAGCAGTTCTTC	CASSDDRDYNYNEQFF
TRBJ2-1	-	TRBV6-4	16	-	TGTGCCAGCAGTCCCCGGCCGGGACTGGATTACAATGAGCAGTTCTTC	CASSPRPGLDYNEQFF
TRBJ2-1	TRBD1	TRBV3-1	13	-	TGTGCCAGCGGGGGACAGGGGATTAATGAGCAGTTCTTC	CASGGQGINEQFF
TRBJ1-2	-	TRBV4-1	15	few	TGCGCCAGCAGCCAAGGACTGGTGGGTAACTATGGCTACACCTTC	CASSQGLVGNYGYTF
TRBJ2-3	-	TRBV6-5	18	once	TGTGCCAGCAGTTACGCGCACCGGGGGGCAACGCGGCATATGGCGCAGTATTTT	CASSYAHRGATRHMAQYF
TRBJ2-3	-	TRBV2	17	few	TGTGCCAGCGGCGGGATTATTAGGGACAGCCTCACAGATACGCAGTATTTT	CASGGIIRDSLTDTQYF
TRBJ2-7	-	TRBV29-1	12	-	TGCAGCGCGTTTACAGGCGCCTACGAGCAGTACTTC	CSAFTGAYEQYF
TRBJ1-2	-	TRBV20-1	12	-	TGCAGAGAATTAAGAACTAACTATGGCTACACCTTC	CRELRTNYGYTF
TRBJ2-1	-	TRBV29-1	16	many	TGCAGCGTCCCCCCTCGAGGGAGAAGCAGCTACAATGAGCAGTTCTTC	CSVPPRGRSSYNEQFF
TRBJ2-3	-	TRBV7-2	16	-	TGTGCCAGCAGCTTAATTATGGGGAGTTTAACAGATACGCAGTATTTT	CASSLIMGSLTDTQYF
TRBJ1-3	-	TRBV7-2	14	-	TGTGCCAGCAGCTTCTTGGTCTCTGGAAACACCATATATTTT	CASSFLVSGNTIYF
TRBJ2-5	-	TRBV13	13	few	TGTGCCAGCAGCCCCGATCCCCAAGAGACCCAGTACTTC	CASSPDPQETQYF
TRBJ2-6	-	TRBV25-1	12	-	TGTGCCAGCAGTGACAGGGCCAACGTCCTGACTTTC	CASSDRANVLTF
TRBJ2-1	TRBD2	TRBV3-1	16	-	TGTGCCAGCAGCCAAGAGCGGACTAGCGTACAAGAGACCCAGTTCTTC	CASSQERTSVQETQFF